Reported below is one T cell receptor (beta chain). No antigen is known for it. These data belong to a study of blood T cells in healthy people across ages. Study at large: About one barcoded beta molecule per two T cells was the capture yield of template switching.

The donors, all healthy, were Caucasians living in Russia, aged roughly 6 to 100. Each donor supplied 8 to 10 milliliters of peripheral blood. Primed by a sample-barcoded 5' primer and a J-beta primer mix, a second PCR proceeded for about 6 to 11 cycles. TCRdb recomputed calls from the 5' RACE reads with MiXCR, one row per CDR3 protein. The sample consists of roughly 1,500,000 distinct CDR3 sequences, approximately 42% of them appearing once. General study findings and limits: CMV status of donors was not determined, possibly confounding expanded clonotype changes.

The TCR sequence derives from a young woman in good health. Sequenced input: blood.

The CDR3 here is CASRRGRGGETQYF. The CDR3 DNA follows: TGTGCCAGCAGGAGGGGCCGGGGTGGAGAGACCCAGTACTTC. The genes are TRBV3-1 and TRBJ2-5, with D perhaps TRBD1 or TRBD2 (5 bases each). CDR1 is LGHDT and CDR2 is YNNKEL in the germline V gene (reference sequence). Trimming stripped 6 bases from V and 4 bases from J, with 15 bases between. The CDR3 has 14 residues.